The sample holds one count of the clone carrying this T cell receptor (beta chain). Using RNA transcripts as the source, TCR beta CDR3 regions were amplified. The HTBI set primed first-round TCR CDR3 RT-PCR. TCRdb processed the multiplex PCR reads anew with MiXCR; each CDR3 protein has one entry. The sample has approximately 25,000 distinct CDR3 sequences; nearly 45% are singletons. Per germline, CDR1 KGHDR and CDR2 SFDVKD. The J segment lost 3 bases and the V segment lost 7 bases, leaving 6 bases of the junction unmatched. There are 15 residues in the CDR3. The sample originates from a study of T cells in Graves' hyperthyroidism and ophthalmopathy.

This TCR was sampled from a woman aged 25 to 39 with Graves' hyperthyroidism. V gene TRBV24-1 combines with J gene TRBJ2-1, with 9 bases matching TRBD2. The sequenced sample was blood. CDR3 in DNA: TGTGCCACCAGGGCTGCGGGAGGGGACTACAATGAGCAGTTCTTC. It is translated as CATRAAGGDYNEQFF.